This passage covers 7 T cell receptor beta chains from one sample sequenced in a study of human T cells and chemical hapten exposure. Specified time point: pre-sensitization, week 0. Treatment of the sample: therapeutic diphenylcyclopropenone sensitization with weekly scalp DPC. TCRdb passed the RACE reads through MiXCR, listing each CDR3 protein once. Of 99,000 or so distinct CDR3 sequences detected, approximately 10% appear once; the ten largest clones hold under 4%. Sequenced material: whole blood, taken in connection with sensitization to the hapten diphenylcyclopropenone (DPC). Every receptor here comes from a woman aged 55-75 years with alopecia areata. Some clones in this sample may be carry-over from other donors' samples.

In this sample, this clonotype turned up many times. This chain uses TRBV5-1 with TRBJ1-1; D perhaps matches TRBD1 (5 bases). CDR3 length: 14 amino acids. Trimming took off 3 bases at V and 0 bases at J, with 9 bases between the two ends. Looked up from germline, CDR1 is SGHRS and CDR2 is YFSETQ. The chain's CDR3 is CASSWTDMNTEAFF. CDR3 sequence (DNA): TGCGCCAGCAGCTGGACGGACATGAACACTGAAGCTTTCTTT.

This clonotype was seen at least ten times. The chain uses TRBV14 and TRBJ1-1, with a weak D call TRBD1 (6 bases). Looked up from germline, CDR1 is SGHDN and CDR2 is FVKESK. V was cut by 1 base and J by 5 bases, with 14 bases left in between. The CDR3 is made up of 15 amino acids. The CDR3 spells CASSQVGGAGTEAFF. The DNA for the CDR3 is TGTGCCAGCAGCCAAGTTGGGGGCGCGGGTACTGAAGCTTTCTTT. Full variable domain (missing parts from reference TRBV14 and TRBJ1-1): EAGVTQFPSHSVIEKGQTVTLRCDPISGHDNLYWYRRVMGKEIKFLLHFVKESKQDESGMPNNRFLAERTGGTYSTLKVQPAELEDSGVYFCASSQVGGAGTEAFFGQGTRLTVV.

V gene TRBV6-1 combines with J gene TRBJ2-7; TRBD1 matches 7 bases. This CDR3 spans 15 amino acids. Germline CDR1 reads MNHNS; CDR2 reads SASEGT. Trimming removed 4 bases from V and 2 bases from J; junction bases left unmatched: 8. The CDR3 loop is CASSALLTGTYEQYF. The CDR3 nucleotides are TGTGCCAGCAGTGCACTCTTGACAGGGACCTACGAGCAGTACTTC.

This clonotype was counted only a few times. J is TRBJ1-5 and V is TRBV12-3 or TRBV12-4; D is possibly TRBD1 (6 bases). The CDR3 is 13 amino acids. V was cut by 6 bases and J by 3 bases, with 9 bases left in between. CDR3 coding DNA: TGTGCCAGCAGCAGACAGGACAATCAGCCCCAGCATTTT. Amino acid sequence: CASSRQDNQPQHF.

This clonotype was recorded many times. This sequence joins TRBV28 and TRBJ1-6; D perhaps matches TRBD1 (6 bases). The length of the CDR3 is 15 residues. CDR1 and CDR2 (germline): MDHEN, SYDVKM. V dropped 9 bases and J dropped 2 bases, with 14 bases sitting between them. The CDR3 here is CASRNGDTYNSPLHF. The CDR3 bases are TGTGCCAGTAGAAATGGGGACACCTATAATTCACCCCTCCACTTT.

This clonotype was recorded at least ten times. J is TRBJ1-1 and V is TRBV7-3, with D hard to call. The CDR3 is 14 amino acids. Germline-derived CDR1 and CDR2 are SGHTA and FQGTGA. Trimming took 5 bases from V and 5 from J, leaving 15 bases between them. For the CDR3, the DNA is TGTGCCAGCAGCCCGCTCGCGGGCCCGACTGAAGCTTTCTTT. This sequence encodes CASSPLAGPTEAFF.

This clonotype has ten or more counts. This rearrangement joins TRBV7-8 to TRBJ2-3; 8 bases agree with TRBD2. The CDR3 spans 17 residues. With 5 bases clipped from V and 6 bases from J, the junction kept 16 bases outside the gene matches. Germline loops: CDR1 SGHVS, CDR2 FQNEAQ. CDR3 residues: CASSPFGGGAIRDTQYF. The CDR3 nucleotides read TGTGCCAGCAGCCCCTTCGGGGGGGGGGCCATCAGGGATACGCAGTATTTT.